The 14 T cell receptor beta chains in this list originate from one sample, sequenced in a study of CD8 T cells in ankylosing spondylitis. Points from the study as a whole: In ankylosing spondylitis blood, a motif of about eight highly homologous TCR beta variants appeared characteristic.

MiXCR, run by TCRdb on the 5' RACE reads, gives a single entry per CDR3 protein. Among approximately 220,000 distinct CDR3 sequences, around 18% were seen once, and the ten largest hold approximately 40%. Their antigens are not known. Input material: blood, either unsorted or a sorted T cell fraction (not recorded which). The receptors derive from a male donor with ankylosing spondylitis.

The CDR3 coding sequence is TGTGCCAGCAGCTTCGACAGAAGCAATCAGCCCCAGCATTTT. It encodes CASSFDRSNQPQHF. The chain recombines TRBV7-8 with TRBJ1-5, with D tentatively TRBD1 (5 bases). V was pared by 3 bases and J by 1 base, with 7 bases between. CDR3 length equals 14 residues. Germline assignment: CDR1 SGHVS and CDR2 FQNEAQ.

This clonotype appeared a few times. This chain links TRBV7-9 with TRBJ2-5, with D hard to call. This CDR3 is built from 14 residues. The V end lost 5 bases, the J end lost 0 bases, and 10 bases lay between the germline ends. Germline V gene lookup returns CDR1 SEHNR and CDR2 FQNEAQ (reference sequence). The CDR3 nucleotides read TGTGCCAGCAGCCCTGTACTGAACCAAGAGACCCAGTACTTC. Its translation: CASSPVLNQETQYF.

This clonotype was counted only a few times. The CDR3 DNA reads as TGTGCCAGCAGCCCAGGGGTGAGCGAACCCTACAATGAGCAGTTCTTC. It yields the protein CASSPGVSEPYNEQFF. V usage is TRBV7-8 and J usage is TRBJ2-1, with D tentatively TRBD1 (6 bases). This CDR3 region has 16 residues. CDR1 is SGHVS and CDR2 is FQNEAQ in the germline V gene. Trimming removed 5 bases at V and 2 bases at J, with 16 bases between.

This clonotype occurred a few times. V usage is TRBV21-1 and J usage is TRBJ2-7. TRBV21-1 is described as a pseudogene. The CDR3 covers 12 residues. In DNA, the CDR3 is TGTGCCAGCAGCATCGCCATGATCAAGCAGTACTTC. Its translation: CASSIAMIKQYF.

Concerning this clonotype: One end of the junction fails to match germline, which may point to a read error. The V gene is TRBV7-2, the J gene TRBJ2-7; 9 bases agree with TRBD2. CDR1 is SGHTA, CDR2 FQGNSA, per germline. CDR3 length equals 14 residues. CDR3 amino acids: CASSIAGASYEQYF. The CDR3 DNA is TGTGCCAGCAGCATAGCGGGAGCCTCCTACGAGCAGTACTTC.

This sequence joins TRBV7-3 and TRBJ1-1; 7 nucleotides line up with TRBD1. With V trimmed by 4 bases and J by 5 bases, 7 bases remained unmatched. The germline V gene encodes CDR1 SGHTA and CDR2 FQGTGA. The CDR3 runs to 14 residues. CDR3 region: CASSSWDSPTEAFF. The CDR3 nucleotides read TGTGCCAGCAGCTCTTGGGACAGCCCGACTGAAGCTTTCTTT.

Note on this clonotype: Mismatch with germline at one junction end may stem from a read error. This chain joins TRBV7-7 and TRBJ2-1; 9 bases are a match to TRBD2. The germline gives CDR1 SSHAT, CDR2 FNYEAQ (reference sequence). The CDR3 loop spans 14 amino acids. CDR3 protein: CASSLGGGAYEQFF. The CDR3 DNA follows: TGTGCTAGCAGCTTAGGCGGGGGGGCCTATGAGCAGTTCTTC. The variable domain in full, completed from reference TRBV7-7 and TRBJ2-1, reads GAGVSQSPRYKVTKRGQDVTLRCDPISSHATLYWYQQALGQGPEFLTYFNYEAQPDKSGLPSDRFSAERPEGSISTLTIQRTEQRDSAMYRCASSLGGGAYEQFFGPGTRLTVL.

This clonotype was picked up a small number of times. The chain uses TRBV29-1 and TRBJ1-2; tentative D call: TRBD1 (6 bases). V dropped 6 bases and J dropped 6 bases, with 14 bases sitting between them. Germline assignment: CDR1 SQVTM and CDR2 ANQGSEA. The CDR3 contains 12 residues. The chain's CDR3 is CSVRGAKDGYTF. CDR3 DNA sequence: TGCAGCGTGCGGGGGGCGAAGGATGGCTACACCTTC.

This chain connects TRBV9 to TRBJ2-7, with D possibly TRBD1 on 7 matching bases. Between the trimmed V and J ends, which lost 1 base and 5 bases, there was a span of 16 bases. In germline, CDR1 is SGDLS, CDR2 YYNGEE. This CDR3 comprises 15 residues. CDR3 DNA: TGTGCCAGCAGCGTATCCCGGCAGGGGGGCGACGAGCAGTACTTC. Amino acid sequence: CASSVSRQGGDEQYF.

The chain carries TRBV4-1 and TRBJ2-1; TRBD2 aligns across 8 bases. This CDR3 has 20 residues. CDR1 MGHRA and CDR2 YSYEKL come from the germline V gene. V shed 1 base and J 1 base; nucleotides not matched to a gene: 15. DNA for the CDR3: TGCGCCAGCAGCCAAGGCCCGGGCCCCGGGACTAGAGGATCCTACAATGAGCAGTTCTTC. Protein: CASSQGPGPGTRGSYNEQFF.

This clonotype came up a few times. The DNA of the CDR3 is TGTGCCAGCAGCCCCCCCCTAGCGGGGCCGCTCAATGAGCAGTTCTTC. As protein: CASSPPLAGPLNEQFF. J is TRBJ2-1 and V is TRBV6-1; 9 bases match TRBD2. The V and J ends lost 6 bases and 6 bases, in that order; junction bases with no gene match: 12. The CDR3 loop spans 16 amino acids. Germline CDR1 reads MNHNS; CDR2 reads SASEGT.

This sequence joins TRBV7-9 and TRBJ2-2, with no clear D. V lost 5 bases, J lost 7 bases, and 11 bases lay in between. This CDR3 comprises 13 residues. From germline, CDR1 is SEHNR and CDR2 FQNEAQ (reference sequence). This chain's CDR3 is CASSPENRGELFF. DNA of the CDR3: TGTGCCAGCAGCCCCGAAAACCGCGGGGAGCTGTTTTTT.

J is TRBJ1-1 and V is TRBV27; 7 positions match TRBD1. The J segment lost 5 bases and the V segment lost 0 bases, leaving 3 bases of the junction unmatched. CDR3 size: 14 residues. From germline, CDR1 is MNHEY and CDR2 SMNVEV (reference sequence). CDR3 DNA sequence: TGTGCCAGCAGTTTATCGCGCAGGGGGACTGAAGCTTTCTTT. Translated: CASSLSRRGTEAFF.

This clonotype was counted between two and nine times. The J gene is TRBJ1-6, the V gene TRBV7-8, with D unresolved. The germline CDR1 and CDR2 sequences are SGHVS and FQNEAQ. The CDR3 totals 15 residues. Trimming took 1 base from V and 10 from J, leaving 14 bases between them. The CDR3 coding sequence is TGTGCCAGCAGCTTAGGGCGTGGGGTCGGGTCACCCCTCCACTTT. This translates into CASSLGRGVGSPLHF.